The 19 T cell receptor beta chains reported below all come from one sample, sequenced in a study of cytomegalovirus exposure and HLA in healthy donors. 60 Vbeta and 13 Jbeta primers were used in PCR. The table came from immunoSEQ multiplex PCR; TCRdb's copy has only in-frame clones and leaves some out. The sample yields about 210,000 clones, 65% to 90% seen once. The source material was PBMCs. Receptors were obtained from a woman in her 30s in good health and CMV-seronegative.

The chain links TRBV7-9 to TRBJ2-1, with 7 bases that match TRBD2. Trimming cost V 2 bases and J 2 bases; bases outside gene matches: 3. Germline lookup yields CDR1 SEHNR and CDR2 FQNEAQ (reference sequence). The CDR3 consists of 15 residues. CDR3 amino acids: CASSLQTSTYNEQFF. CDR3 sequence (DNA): TGTGCCAGCAGCTTACAGACTAGCACCTACAATGAGCAGTTCTTC.

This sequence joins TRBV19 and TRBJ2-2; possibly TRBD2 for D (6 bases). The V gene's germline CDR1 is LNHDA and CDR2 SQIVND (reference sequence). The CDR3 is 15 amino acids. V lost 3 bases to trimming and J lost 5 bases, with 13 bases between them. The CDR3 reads CASSIPGRSTGELFF. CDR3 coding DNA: TGTGCCAGTAGTATTCCAGGGAGGTCTACCGGGGAGCTGTTTTTT.

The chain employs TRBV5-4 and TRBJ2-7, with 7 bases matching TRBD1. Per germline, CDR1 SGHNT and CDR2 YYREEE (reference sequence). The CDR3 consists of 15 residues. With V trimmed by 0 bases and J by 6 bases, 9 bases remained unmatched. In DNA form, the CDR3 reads TGTGCCAGCAGCTTGGATCCGGGACAGTGGGGCGAGCAGTACTTC. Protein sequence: CASSLDPGQWGEQYF.

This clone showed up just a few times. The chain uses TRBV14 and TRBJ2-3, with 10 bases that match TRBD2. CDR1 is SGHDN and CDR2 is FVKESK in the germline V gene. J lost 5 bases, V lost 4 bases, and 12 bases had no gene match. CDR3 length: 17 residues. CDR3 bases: TGTGCCAGCAGCCCGATAGCGGGAGGCCCCCCGGGAGATACGCAGTATTTT. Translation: CASSPIAGGPPGDTQYF.

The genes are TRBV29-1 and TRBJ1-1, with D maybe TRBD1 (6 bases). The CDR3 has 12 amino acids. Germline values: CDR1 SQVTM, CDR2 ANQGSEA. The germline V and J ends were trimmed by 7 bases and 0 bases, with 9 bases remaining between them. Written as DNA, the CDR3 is TGCAGCGCCGGGACACTGAACACTGAAGCTTTCTTT. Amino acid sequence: CSAGTLNTEAFF.

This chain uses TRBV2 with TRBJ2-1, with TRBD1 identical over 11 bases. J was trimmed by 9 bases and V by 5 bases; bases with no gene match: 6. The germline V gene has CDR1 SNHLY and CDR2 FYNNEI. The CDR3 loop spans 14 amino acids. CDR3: CASSPGTGGGEQFF. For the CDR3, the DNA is TGTGCCAGCAGTCCCGGGACAGGGGGAGGTGAGCAGTTCTTC.

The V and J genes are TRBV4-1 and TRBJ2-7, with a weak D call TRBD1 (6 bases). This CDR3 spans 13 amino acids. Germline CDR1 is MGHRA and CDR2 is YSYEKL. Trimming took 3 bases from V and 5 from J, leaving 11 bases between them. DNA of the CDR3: TGCGCCAGCAGCCAGATAACAGGGAACGAGCAGTACTTC. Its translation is CASSQITGNEQYF.

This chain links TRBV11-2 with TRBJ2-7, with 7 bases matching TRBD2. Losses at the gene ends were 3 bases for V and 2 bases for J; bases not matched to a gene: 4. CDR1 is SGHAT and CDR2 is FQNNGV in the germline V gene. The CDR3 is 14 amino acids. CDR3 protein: CASSFGGSTYEQYF. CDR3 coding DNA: TGTGCCAGCAGCTTTGGCGGGAGTACCTACGAGCAGTACTTC.

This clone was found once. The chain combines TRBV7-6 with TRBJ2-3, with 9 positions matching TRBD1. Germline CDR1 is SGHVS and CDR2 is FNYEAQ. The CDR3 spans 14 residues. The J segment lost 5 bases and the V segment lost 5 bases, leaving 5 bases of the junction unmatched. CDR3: CASSRGQGIDTQYF. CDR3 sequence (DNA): TGTGCCAGCAGCCGCGGACAGGGGATAGATACGCAGTATTTT.

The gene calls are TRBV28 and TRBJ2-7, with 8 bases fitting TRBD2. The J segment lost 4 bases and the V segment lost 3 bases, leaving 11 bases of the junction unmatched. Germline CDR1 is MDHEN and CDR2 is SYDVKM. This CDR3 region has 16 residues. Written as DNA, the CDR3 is TGTGCCAGCAGTTTGGGCGGGAGGCTACAGAGGTACGAGCAGTACTTC. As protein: CASSLGGRLQRYEQYF.

The CDR3 reads CASSYAGQRETQYF. CDR3 coding DNA: TGTGCCAGCAGTTACGCCGGACAGCGGGAGACCCAGTACTTC. This chain links TRBV6-5 with TRBJ2-5; weak D call: TRBD1 (6 bases). V was clipped by 2 bases and J by 5 bases, with 12 bases between them. This CDR3 spans 14 amino acids. Germline values: CDR1 MNHEY, CDR2 SVGAGI.

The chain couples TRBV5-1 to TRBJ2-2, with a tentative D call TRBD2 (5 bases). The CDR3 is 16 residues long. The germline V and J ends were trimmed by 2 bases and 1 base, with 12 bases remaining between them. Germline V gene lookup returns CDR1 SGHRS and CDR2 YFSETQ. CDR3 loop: CASSFETAENTGELFF. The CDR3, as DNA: TGCGCCAGCAGCTTTGAAACAGCGGAGAACACCGGGGAGCTGTTTTTT.

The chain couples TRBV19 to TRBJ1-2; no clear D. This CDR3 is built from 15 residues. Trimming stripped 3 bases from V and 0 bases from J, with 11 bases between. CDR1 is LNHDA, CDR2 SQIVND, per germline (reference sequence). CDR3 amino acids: CASSISPGSNYGYTF. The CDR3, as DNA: TGTGCCAGTAGTATTTCCCCGGGATCTAACTATGGCTACACCTTC.

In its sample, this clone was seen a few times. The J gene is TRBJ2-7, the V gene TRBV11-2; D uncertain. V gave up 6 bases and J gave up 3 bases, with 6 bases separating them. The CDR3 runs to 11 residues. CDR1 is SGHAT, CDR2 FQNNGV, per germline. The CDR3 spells CASSLNYEQYF. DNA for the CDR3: TGTGCCAGCAGTCTTAACTACGAGCAGTACTTC.

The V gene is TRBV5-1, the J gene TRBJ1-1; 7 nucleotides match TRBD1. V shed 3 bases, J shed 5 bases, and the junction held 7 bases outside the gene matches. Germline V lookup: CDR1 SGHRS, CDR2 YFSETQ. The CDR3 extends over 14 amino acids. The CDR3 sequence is CASSWTGSGTEAFF. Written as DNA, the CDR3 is TGCGCCAGCAGCTGGACAGGAAGTGGTACTGAAGCTTTCTTT.

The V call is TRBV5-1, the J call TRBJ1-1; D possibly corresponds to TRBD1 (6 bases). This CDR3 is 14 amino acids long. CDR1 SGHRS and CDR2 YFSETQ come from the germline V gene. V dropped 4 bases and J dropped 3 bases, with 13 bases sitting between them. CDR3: CASSRNRQDTEAFF. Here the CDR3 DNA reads TGCGCCAGCAGCCGGAACCGACAGGACACTGAAGCTTTCTTT.

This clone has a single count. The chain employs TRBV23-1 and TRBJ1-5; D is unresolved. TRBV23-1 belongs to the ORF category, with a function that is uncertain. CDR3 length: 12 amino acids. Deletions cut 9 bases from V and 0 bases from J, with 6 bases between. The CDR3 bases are TGCGCCAGGACTTATAGCAATCAGCCCCAGCATTTT. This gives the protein CARTYSNQPQHF.

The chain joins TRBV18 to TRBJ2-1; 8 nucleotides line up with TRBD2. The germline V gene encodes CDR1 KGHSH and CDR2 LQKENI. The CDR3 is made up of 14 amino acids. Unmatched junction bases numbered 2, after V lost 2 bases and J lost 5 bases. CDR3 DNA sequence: TGTGCCAGCTCACCAACTAGCGGAGACAATGAGCAGTTCTTC. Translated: CASSPTSGDNEQFF.

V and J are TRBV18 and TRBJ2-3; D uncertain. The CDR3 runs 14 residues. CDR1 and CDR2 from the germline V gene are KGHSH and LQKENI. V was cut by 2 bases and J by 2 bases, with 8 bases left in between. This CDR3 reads CASSPSPVTDTQYF. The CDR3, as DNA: TGTGCCAGCTCACCAAGCCCTGTCACAGATACGCAGTATTTT.